Included here is one TCR beta chain sequence, with context. In this sample, this clonotype turned up once. What this receptor recognizes is not known. Per-base quality was not reported, and no clone a single base away is much larger than it. A lone read is weak support. TCR beta CDR3 regions were amplified from RNA transcripts for repertoire sequencing. A first-round RT-PCR used HTBI primers with the Qiagen OneStep RT-PCR kit, followed by a second-round multiplex PCR, size selection and purification. The libraries underwent paired-end sequencing with 100 bp reads on an Illumina HiSeq2000. On the authors' methods: SOAPnuke was used to process the reads, removing any read that contained adapters or uncalled bases, had a mean Phred below 15, or lacked an exact match to the constant primer or identifier. COPE v1.2.5 was used to merge high-quality paired reads. Each unique nucleotide sequence was defined as a clonotype, and clonotypes were aligned to IMGT TRB V, D and J references with MiTCR v1.1. The analysis was limited to V-J combinations with a frequency above 0.0001, which together covered approximately 99% of the repertoires. For each V-J combination, a TCR clonal expansion and chaos score was defined as the ratio of F50 clonal expansion to chaos observed in the TCRdist matrix. Welch's t-statistics and random forest were used to reduce features to about a dozen V-J combinations, which were fed into a naive Bayes classifier. The similarity between thyroid and blood repertoires was quantified using the Morisita-Horn index. TCRdb trimmed public reads at Q25 via fastp, called clones via MiXCR and kept in-frame beta chains. CDR3 protein sequences are deduplicated, and each keeps its most common genes and DNA. The V and J calls here are based on TCRdb, not the publication. This sample holds 450,000 to 600,000 distinct CDR3 sequences; approximately 35% were observed only once. The top ten hold over 3.5% of the sample.

The sample comes from a study of Graves' ophthalmopathy and Graves' hyperthyroidism (dated by TCRdb to 2017 to 2018). Study-wide context: A patient counted as having stable hyperthyroidism if there was no progression to ophthalmopathy within 18 months of follow-up. T-cell repertoires of thyroid tissue and blood were compared in over five hyperthyroidism patients. To explore V-J signatures distinguishing ophthalmopathy from hyperthyroidism, a discovery set of about a hundred patients (roughly 42 ophthalmopathy, around 55 stable hyperthyroidism) was enrolled. Once sampling was done, hyperthyroidism patients were given methimazole at a starting dose of 30 mg daily, while ophthalmopathy patients were given high-dose intravenous methylprednisolone. In total, 135 blood samples were TCR-sequenced: some 43 ophthalmopathy, around 75 hyperthyroidism and about 17 hyperthyroidism-to-ophthalmopathy patients. The study used signatures of the TCR beta repertoire to tell Graves' ophthalmopathy apart from Graves' hyperthyroidism and to predict which patients would progress to ophthalmopathy. The independent validation cohort included about 19 hyperthyroidism patients plus 17 patients who later progressed from hyperthyroidism to ophthalmopathy. Overall results and qualifications from the work: In cross-validation, the 13-signature model distinguished ophthalmopathy from stable hyperthyroidism with less than 90% sensitivity and around 83% specificity, while in the test set the corresponding values were approximately 79% and 70%. Most expanded thyroid clonotypes with frequency above 0.001 were also detected in blood, suggesting blood repertoires may reflect the thyroid immune response. Sample size was not statistically predetermined, and group allocation was not concealed from the investigators. In validation, the model predicted ophthalmopathy progression with nearly 71% sensitivity and around 72% specificity; eleven to twelve predicted patients were CT-confirmed with GO in a median of approximately 6.2 months.

Per the germline V gene (reference sequence), SEHNR is the CDR1 and FQNEAQ is the CDR2. V gives up 5 bases and J gives up 7 bases, and the segment between their germline ends measures 23 bases. The CDR3 holds 16 amino acids from the cysteine to the phenylalanine. Kept here is only the CDR3 DNA, which spans 48 bases and is read in frame from base 1. Patients with hyperthyroidism were aged 18 to 65 years, had been newly diagnosed, and had a disease duration of less than 2 months. Anyone with other autoimmune diseases, uncontrolled infections, pregnancy or lactation was excluded from the study. Clinical symptoms, serum thyroxine, TRAb, thyroid ultrasound and orbital computed tomography were used for diagnosis. Trizol reagent was used to extract the total RNA, and its quality was then checked on an Agilent 2100 Bioanalyzer.

The rearranged chain carries TRBV7-9 and TRBJ1-2, with TRBD1 perhaps the D gene, on 5 matching bases. The material sequenced was peripheral blood or thyroid tissue (not recorded which). The TCR originated in an adult man with Graves' hyperthyroidism. The CDR3 reads CASSASGIGPGGGYTF. Read as DNA, the sequence is TGTGCCAGCAGCGCTAGCGGGATTGGGCCCGGGGGTGGCTACACCTTC.